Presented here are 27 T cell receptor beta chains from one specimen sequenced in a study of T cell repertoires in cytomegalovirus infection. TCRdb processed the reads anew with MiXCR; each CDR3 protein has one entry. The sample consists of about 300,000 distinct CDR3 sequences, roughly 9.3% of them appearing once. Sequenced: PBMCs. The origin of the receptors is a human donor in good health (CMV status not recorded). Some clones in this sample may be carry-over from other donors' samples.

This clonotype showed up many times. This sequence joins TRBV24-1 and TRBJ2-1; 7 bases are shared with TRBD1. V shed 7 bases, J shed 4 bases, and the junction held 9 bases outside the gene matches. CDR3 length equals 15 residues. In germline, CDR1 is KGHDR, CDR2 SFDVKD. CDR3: CATSRQGRVYNEQFF. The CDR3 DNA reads TGTGCCACCAGCAGACAGGGAAGAGTTTACAATGAGCAGTTCTTC.

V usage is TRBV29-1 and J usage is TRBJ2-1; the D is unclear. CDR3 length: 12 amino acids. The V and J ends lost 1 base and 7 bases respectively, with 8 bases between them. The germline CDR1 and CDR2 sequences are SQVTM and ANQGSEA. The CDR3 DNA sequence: TGCAGCGTTGAAGCGACCCGGAATGAGCAGTTCTTC. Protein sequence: CSVEATRNEQFF.

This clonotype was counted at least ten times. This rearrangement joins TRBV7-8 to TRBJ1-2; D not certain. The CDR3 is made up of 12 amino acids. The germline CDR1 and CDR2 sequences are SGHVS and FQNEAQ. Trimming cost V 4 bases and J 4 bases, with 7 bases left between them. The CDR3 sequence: CASSSPGYGYTF. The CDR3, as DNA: TGTGCCAGCAGCTCTCCGGGCTATGGCTACACCTTC.

The CDR3 loop reads CSVPGITNTGELFF. As DNA, the CDR3 is TGCAGCGTCCCAGGCATCACGAACACCGGGGAGCTGTTTTTT. V is TRBV29-1 and J is TRBJ2-2; D is unclear. Germline CDR1 reads SQVTM; CDR2 reads ANQGSEA. Trimming stripped 6 bases from V and 0 bases from J, with 11 bases between. CDR3 length equals 14 residues.

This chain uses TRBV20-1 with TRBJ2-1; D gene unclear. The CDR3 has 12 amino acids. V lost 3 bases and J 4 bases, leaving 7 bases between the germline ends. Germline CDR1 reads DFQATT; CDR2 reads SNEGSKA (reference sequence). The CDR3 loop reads CSARVGYNEQFF. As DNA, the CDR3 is TGCAGTGCTAGGGTGGGTTACAATGAGCAGTTCTTC.

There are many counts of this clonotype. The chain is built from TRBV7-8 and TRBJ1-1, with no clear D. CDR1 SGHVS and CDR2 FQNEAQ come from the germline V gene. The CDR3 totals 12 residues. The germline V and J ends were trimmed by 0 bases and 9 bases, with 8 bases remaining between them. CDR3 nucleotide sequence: TGTGCCAGCAGCTTAGCGCGACACAAAGCTTTCTTT. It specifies CASSLARHKAFF.

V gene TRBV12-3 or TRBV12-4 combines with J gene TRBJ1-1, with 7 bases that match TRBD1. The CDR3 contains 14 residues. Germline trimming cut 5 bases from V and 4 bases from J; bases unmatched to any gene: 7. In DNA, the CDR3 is TGTGCCAGCAGTGAGGGACAGTGGGGCACTGAAGCTTTCTTT. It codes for CASSEGQWGTEAFF.

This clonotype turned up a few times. The CDR3 region has the DNA TGTGCCAGCTCCCAAGTCCGACACCGGTTTGAAAAACTGTTTTTT. Encoded protein: CASSQVRHRFEKLFF. The chain has TRBV3-1 and TRBJ1-4; D not certain. Trimming pared 8 bases from V and 7 bases from J, leaving 20 bases between. The CDR3 contains 15 residues. Germline V lookup: CDR1 LGHDT, CDR2 YNNKEL (reference sequence).

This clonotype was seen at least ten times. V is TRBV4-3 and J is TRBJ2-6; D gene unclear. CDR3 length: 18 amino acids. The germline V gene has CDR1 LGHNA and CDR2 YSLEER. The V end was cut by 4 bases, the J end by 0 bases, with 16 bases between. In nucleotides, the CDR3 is TGCGCCAGCAGCCCTTGGGTGAGCTCTCTCTCTGGGGCCAACGTCCTGACTTTC. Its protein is CASSPWVSSLSGANVLTF.

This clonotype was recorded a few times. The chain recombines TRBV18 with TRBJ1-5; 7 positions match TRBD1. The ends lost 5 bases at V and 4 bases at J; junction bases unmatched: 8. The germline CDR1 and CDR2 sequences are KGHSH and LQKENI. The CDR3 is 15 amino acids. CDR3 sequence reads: CASSSFGTENQPQHF. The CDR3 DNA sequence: TGTGCCAGCTCATCCTTTGGGACAGAGAATCAGCCCCAGCATTTT.

The CDR3 nucleotides are TGTGCCAGCAGCCTCGGGACACGTATCGTTGGGGGGAATGAGCAGTTCTTC. It encodes CASSLGTRIVGGNEQFF. The chain is built from TRBV7-9 and TRBJ2-1, with D tentatively TRBD1 or TRBD2 (6 bases each). The V end lost 5 bases, the J end lost 7 bases, and 24 bases lay between the germline ends. Germline V lookup: CDR1 SEHNR, CDR2 FQNEAQ (reference sequence). This CDR3 has 17 amino acids.

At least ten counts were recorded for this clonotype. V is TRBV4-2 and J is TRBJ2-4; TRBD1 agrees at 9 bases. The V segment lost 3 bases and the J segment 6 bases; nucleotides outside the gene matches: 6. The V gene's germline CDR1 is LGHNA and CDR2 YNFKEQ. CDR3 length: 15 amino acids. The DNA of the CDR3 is TGTGCCAGCAGCCACCGGGGACAGGGTAGAAACATTCAGTACTTC. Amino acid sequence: CASSHRGQGRNIQYF.

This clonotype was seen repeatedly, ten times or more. The CDR3 DNA follows: TGTGCCAGCAGTCACGGTGGTGGGGGCTGGGCAGATACGCAGTATTTT. It translates to CASSHGGGGWADTQYF. This chain connects TRBV6-2 or TRBV6-3 to TRBJ2-3; D is possibly TRBD1 (6 bases). CDR1 MNHEY and CDR2 SVGEGT come from the germline V gene. The CDR3 totals 16 residues. V was shortened by 5 bases and J by 4 bases, with 19 bases between the two germline ends.

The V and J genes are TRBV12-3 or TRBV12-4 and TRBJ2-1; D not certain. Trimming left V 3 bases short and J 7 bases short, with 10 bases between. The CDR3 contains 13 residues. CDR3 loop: CASSFEVRNEQFF. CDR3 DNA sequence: TGTGCCAGCAGTTTCGAGGTCCGGAATGAGCAGTTCTTC.

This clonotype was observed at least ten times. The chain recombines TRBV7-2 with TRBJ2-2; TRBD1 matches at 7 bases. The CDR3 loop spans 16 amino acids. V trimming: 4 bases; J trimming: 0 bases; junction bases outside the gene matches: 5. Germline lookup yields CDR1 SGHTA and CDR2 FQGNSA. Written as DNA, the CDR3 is TGTGCCAGCAGCTACTGGGACAGCCCGAACACCGGGGAGCTGTTTTTT. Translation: CASSYWDSPNTGELFF.

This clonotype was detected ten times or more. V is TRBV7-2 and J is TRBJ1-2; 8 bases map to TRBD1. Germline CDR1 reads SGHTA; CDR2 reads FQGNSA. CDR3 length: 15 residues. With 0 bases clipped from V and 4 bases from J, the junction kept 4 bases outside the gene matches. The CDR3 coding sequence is TGTGCCAGCAGCTTAGCGCAGGGGGCGGGCTATGGCTACACCTTC. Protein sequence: CASSLAQGAGYGYTF. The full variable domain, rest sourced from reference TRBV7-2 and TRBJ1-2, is GAGVSQSPSNKVTEKGKDVELRCDPISGHTALYWYRQSLGQGLEFLIYFQGNSAPDKSGLPSDRFSAERTGGSVSTLTIQRTQQEDSAVYLCASSLAQGAGYGYTFGSGTRLTVV.

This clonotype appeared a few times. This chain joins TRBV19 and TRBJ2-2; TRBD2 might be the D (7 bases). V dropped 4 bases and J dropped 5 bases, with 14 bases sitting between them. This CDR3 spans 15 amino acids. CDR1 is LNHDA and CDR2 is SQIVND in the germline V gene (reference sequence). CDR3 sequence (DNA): TGTGCCAGTAGTAGCGGGGGCCCGAGGACCGGGGAGCTGTTTTTT. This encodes CASSSGGPRTGELFF.

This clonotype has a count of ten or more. CDR3 residues: CASSSGRGGYTGELFF. Written as DNA, the CDR3 is TGTGCCAGCAGCTCGGGACGTGGGGGGTACACCGGGGAGCTGTTTTTT. The chain links TRBV7-8 to TRBJ2-2; tentative D call: TRBD2 (6 bases). Trimming pared 4 bases from V and 3 bases from J, leaving 15 bases between. The CDR3 loop spans 16 amino acids. Germline lookup yields CDR1 SGHVS and CDR2 FQNEAQ.

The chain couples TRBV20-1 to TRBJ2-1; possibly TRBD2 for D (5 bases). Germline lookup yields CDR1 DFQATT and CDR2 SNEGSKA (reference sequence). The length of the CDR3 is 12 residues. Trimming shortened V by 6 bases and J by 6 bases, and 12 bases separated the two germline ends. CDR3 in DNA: TGCAGTGCAGCGGCAACCCTCAATGAGCAGTTCTTC. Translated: CSAAATLNEQFF.

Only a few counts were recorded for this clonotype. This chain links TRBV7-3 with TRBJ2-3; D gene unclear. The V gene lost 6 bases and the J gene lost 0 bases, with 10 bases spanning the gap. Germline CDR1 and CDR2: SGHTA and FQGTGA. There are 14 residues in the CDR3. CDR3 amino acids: CASRPTTSTDTQYF. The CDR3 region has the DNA TGTGCCAGCAGGCCCACAACTAGCACAGATACGCAGTATTTT. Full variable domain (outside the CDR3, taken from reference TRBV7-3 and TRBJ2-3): GAGVSQTPSNKVTEKGKYVELRCDPISGHTALYWYRQSLGQGPEFLIYFQGTGAADDSGLPNDRFFAVRPEGSVSTLKIQRTERGDSAVYLCASRPTTSTDTQYFGPGTRLTVL.

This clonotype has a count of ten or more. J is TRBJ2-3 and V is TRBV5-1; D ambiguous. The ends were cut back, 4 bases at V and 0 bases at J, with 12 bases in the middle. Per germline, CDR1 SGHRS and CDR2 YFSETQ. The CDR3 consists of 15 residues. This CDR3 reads CASSPTSMSTDTQYF. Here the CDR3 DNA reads TGCGCCAGCAGCCCCACCAGCATGAGCACAGATACGCAGTATTTT.

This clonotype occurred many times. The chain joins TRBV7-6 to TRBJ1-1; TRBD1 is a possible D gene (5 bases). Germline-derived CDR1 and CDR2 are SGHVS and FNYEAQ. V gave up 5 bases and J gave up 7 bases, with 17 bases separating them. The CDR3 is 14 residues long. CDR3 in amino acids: CASSEGRGGYEAFF. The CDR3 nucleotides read TGTGCCAGCAGCGAGGGACGGGGGGGTTATGAAGCTTTCTTT.

The CDR3 spells CASTPTAGDYEQYV. The CDR3 DNA sequence: TGTGCCAGCACCCCTACAGCGGGGGACTACGAGCAGTACGTC. The V and J genes are TRBV28 and TRBJ2-7, with 8 bases identical to TRBD2. Trimming cost V 7 bases and J 3 bases; bases outside gene matches: 8. The CDR3 totals 14 residues. The germline V gene has CDR1 MDHEN and CDR2 SYDVKM.

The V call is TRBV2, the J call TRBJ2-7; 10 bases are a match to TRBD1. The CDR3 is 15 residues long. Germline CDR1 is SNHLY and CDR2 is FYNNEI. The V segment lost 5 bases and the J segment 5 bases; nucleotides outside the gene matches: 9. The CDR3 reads CASSSPGQGINEQYF. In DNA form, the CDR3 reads TGTGCCAGCAGTTCCCCGGGACAGGGGATCAACGAGCAGTACTTC.

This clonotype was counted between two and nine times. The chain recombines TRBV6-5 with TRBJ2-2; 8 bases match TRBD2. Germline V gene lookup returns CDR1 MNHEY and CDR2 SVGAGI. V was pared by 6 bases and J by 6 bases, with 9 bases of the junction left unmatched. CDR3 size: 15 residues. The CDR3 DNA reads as TGTGCCAGCAGCCGGGGGGGGGCGCCGCCCGGGGAGCTGTTTTTT. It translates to CASSRGGAPPGELFF.

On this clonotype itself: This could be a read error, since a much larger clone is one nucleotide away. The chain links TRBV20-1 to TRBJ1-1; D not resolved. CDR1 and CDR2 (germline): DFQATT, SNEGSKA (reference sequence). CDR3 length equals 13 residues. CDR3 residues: CSATDGVNTEGFF. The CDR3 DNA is TGCAGTGCTACGGACGGAGTGAACACTGAAGGTTTCTTT.

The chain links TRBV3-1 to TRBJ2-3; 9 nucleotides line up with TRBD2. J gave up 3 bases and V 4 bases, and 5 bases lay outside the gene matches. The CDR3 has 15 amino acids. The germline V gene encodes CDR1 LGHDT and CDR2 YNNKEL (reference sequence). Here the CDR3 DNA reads TGTGCCAGCAGCCGGGAGCGGGGGGTGACAGATACGCAGTATTTT. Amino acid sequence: CASSRERGVTDTQYF.